This TCR beta chain appears in the sequencing data of a study of T cells after yellow fever vaccination. The sample holds a few counts of this clonotype. TCR cDNA, made by 5'RACE template switching, carried an added universal primer site and UMIs. TCRdb used MiXCR to reprocess the 5' RACE reads, holding one entry per CDR3 protein. Here the sample spans more than 450,000 distinct CDR3 sequences, around a fifth being singletons. Germline assignment: CDR1 GTSNPN and CDR2 SVGIG (reference sequence). With 2 bases removed from V and 4 bases from J, the gap between germline ends came to 20 bases. CDR3 length equals 16 residues.

The receptor's source is a man aged 18-30 years who received the YFV17D yellow fever vaccine. The V gene is TRBV30, the J gene TRBJ1-2; a weak D match, TRBD1 (6 bases). Sequencing was performed on PBMCs, taken around 3 weeks after the first yellow fever vaccination. This CDR3 reads CAWSPDSGELGYGYTF. The CDR3 DNA reads as TGTGCCTGGAGTCCCGATTCAGGGGAGTTAGGCTATGGCTACACCTTC.